This T cell receptor (beta chain) was captured by sequencing in a study of OX40 agonist ivuxolimab in advanced cancers. Trimming pared 1 base from V and 1 base from J, leaving 10 bases between. Germline loops: CDR1 SGHRS, CDR2 YFSETQ. The CDR3 has 15 residues. Notes on the study in general: More expanded clones were seen, on average, in CD8+ T cells than in CD4+. Among patients with partial responses at 0.1-3.0 mg/kg, clonal expansion was among the lowest.

Remarks on this clone: As yet, its antigen is unknown.

The repertoire was sequenced with immunoSEQ multiplex PCR; TCRdb's copy has only in-frame clones and lacks some. Of about 86,000 clones listed, about 90% were seen once; the top ten hold approximately 8.4%. Material: CD4+ or CD8+ T cells sorted from blood, obtained in a trial of the OX40 agonist ivuxolimab. The TCR sequence derives from an adult with an advanced solid tumor such as melanoma, head and neck, liver or kidney cancer. The gene calls are TRBV5-1 and TRBJ2-3; possibly TRBD1 for D (6 bases). CDR3: CASSLYQGRTDTQYF. DNA of the CDR3: TGCGCCAGCAGCTTGTACCAGGGGCGCACAGATACGCAGTATTTT.